The T cell receptor beta chain under discussion was sequenced for a study of T cell clusters in autoimmune cytopenias. Study context: Per sample, median TRB depth was about 51,000 reads, yielding a median about 2,400 distinct clonotypes.

Each sample's input was roughly 270 ng genomic DNA, approximately 37,500 genome equivalents. This clonotype is called medium-sized based on its frequency. Its antigen is unknown. Study-wide points: TRB repertoire shifts in secondary cytopenia and chronic lymphocytic leukemia mostly reflected lymphoma, not autoimmunity. Primary autoimmune cytopenia patients seemingly lacked the physiological T cell clusters found in healthy donors.

The CDR3 contains 13 residues. The germline V gene has CDR1 DFQATT and CDR2 SNEGSKA (reference sequence). Multiplex touch-down PCR amplified TRB using TRB-A and TRB-B pools in one tube. With the multiplex PCR reads reprocessed, TCRdb shows one record per CDR3 protein and no DNA. The sample has 550 to 750 distinct CDR3 sequences; the top ten hold more than 40%. The chain has TRBV20-1 and TRBJ1-5; TCRdb selects TRBD1, and the lack of DNA leaves this call unchecked. The receptor was derived from a human donor with an autoimmune cytopenia or autoimmune hepatitis (not recorded which). The specimen was peripheral blood. CDR3 protein: CSAIGTVNQPQHF.